The rows below give T cell receptor beta chains drawn from one sample of a study of shared clonotypes between healthy human individuals. Assay used: immunoSEQ multiplex PCR; TCRdb lists only in-frame clones, some missing. The sample gives roughly 86,000 clones, 68% of which show up once; 50% is in the top ten. Sequenced: memory CD8+ T cells sorted from blood. These receptors were taken from a man aged 25 to 45 in good health. The CDR3 runs from the conserved cysteine through the conserved F or W. D genes are given only for firm matches. Size is omitted from some rows. Given values are once, few, many or a class for expanded clones.

j_gene	abundance	v_gene	d_gene	CDR3aa	CDR3nt
TRBJ1-5	few	TRBV19	.	CASSIEDQPQHF	TGTGCCAGTAGTATAGAAGATCAGCCCCAGCATTTT
TRBJ2-1	.	TRBV5-6	.	CASSPGTPRDEQFF	TGTGCCAGCAGCCCCGGGACCCCGAGGGATGAGCAGTTCTTC
TRBJ2-1	.	TRBV5-5	TRBD1	CASSTMTGGLYNEQFF	TGTGCCAGCAGCACGATGACAGGGGGCCTCTACAATGAGCAGTTCTTC
TRBJ2-1	.	TRBV28	.	CASSHSYNEQFF	TGTGCCAGCAGCCATTCCTACAATGAGCAGTTCTTC
TRBJ2-1	.	TRBV29-1	.	CSVGYTNEQFF	TGCAGCGTGGGGTACACGAATGAGCAGTTCTTC
TRBJ1-2	.	TRBV10-3	.	CAIKELGGVSGYTF	TGTGCCATCAAAGAGTTGGGGGGCGTCTCTGGCTACACCTTC
TRBJ1-2	.	TRBV11-2	.	CASSLVQGDYGYTF	TGTGCCAGCAGCTTAGTACAGGGTGACTATGGCTACACCTTC
TRBJ1-5	.	TRBV6-5	.	CASIDTARNYQPQHF	TGTGCCAGCATCGACACGGCCCGAAACTATCAGCCCCAGCATTTT
TRBJ2-3	few	TRBV5-1	.	CASSGGIRTDTQYF	TGCGCCAGCAGTGGGGGGATTCGAACAGATACGCAGTATTTT
TRBJ2-7	once	TRBV29-1	TRBD2	CSVASELARPYEQYF	TGCAGCGTTGCGTCGGAACTAGCGAGACCCTACGAGCAGTACTTC
TRBJ2-3	.	TRBV30	.	CAWSGGGTDTQYF	TGTGCCTGGAGTGGAGGCGGCACAGATACGCAGTATTTT
TRBJ1-1	.	TRBV15	TRBD1	CATSTSDRGVNTEAFF	TGTGCCACCAGCACCTCGGACAGGGGGGTGAACACTGAAGCTTTCTTT
TRBJ2-1	few	TRBV10-1	.	CATAVGAGVAYNEQFF	TGCGCCACAGCCGTGGGTGCAGGGGTGGCCTACAATGAGCAGTTCTTC
TRBJ2-1	.	TRBV11-1	TRBD2	CASSLLAGGPNEQFF	TGTGCCAGCAGCCTACTAGCGGGAGGGCCAAATGAGCAGTTCTTC
TRBJ2-3	.	TRBV10-3	TRBD2	CAAVGRTSGIGPTDTQYF	TGTGCCGCCGTCGGTCGGACTAGCGGGATAGGCCCCACAGATACGCAGTATTTT
TRBJ2-1	.	TRBV5-1	.	CASKWLNEQFF	TGCGCCAGCAAGTGGTTAAATGAGCAGTTCTTC
TRBJ2-5	many	TRBV29-1	TRBD1	CSVEMDRGRTETQYF	TGCAGCGTTGAAATGGACAGGGGGCGCACAGAGACCCAGTACTTC
TRBJ2-1	few	TRBV2	TRBD2	CASITGLALNEQFF	TGTGCCAGCATCACCGGACTAGCCTTGAATGAGCAGTTCTTC
TRBJ2-5	.	TRBV27	.	CASSRFTGPGQETQYF	TGTGCCAGCAGTCGATTCACAGGGCCGGGGCAAGAGACCCAGTACTTC
TRBJ1-2	.	TRBV19	.	CASSRPGQRIYGYTF	TGTGCCAGTAGTAGACCGGGACAACGAATCTATGGCTACACCTTC
TRBJ2-3	medium-sized	TRBV6-4	TRBD1	CASSDSTGGPDTQYF	TGTGCCAGCAGTGACTCAACAGGGGGCCCAGATACGCAGTATTTT
TRBJ1-1	.	TRBV2	TRBD1	CASSRTGRTEAFF	TGTGCCAGCAGCAGGACAGGGCGCACTGAAGCTTTCTTT
TRBJ2-7	.	TRBV28	TRBD1	CASCGTGYEQYF	TGTGCCAGCTGCGGGACAGGATACGAGCAGTACTTC
TRBJ2-7	.	TRBV10-3	.	CAISSPSGTHYYEQYF	TGTGCCATCAGCTCCCCTTCGGGGACACACTACTACGAGCAGTACTTC
TRBJ1-1	few	TRBV9	.	CASSSQTGLNTEAFF	TGTGCCAGCAGCTCTCAGACAGGCCTGAACACTGAAGCTTTCTTT
TRBJ1-5	.	TRBV14	.	CASSQDPRQVYSNQPQHF	TGTGCCAGCAGCCAAGATCCACGACAGGTCTATAGCAATCAGCCCCAGCATTTT
TRBJ2-7	.	TRBV29-1	.	CSVIMLGVEQYF	TGCAGCGTTATTATGTTGGGGGTCGAGCAGTACTTC
TRBJ2-1	.	TRBV2	.	CASRNPPGTDNEQFF	TGTGCCAGCAGGAATCCCCCCGGGACGGACAATGAGCAGTTCTTC
TRBJ2-2	many	TRBV5-1	.	CASSRDTEAGELFF	TGCGCCAGCAGCCGGGACACCGAGGCCGGGGAGCTGTTTTTT
TRBJ2-2	.	TRBV14	TRBD2	CASSRYGLAGTTGELFF	TGTGCCAGCAGTCGCTATGGCCTAGCGGGGACCACCGGGGAGCTGTTTTTT
TRBJ1-2	.	TRBV25-1	.	CASSDYYGYTF	TGTGCCAGCAGTGATTACTATGGCTACACCTTC
TRBJ1-3	.	TRBV2	.	CATKSGEASYSGNTIYF	TGTGCCACCAAATCAGGGGAGGCCTCCTACTCTGGAAACACCATATATTTT
TRBJ1-3	.	TRBV2	.	CASRATISGNTIYF	TGTGCCAGCAGGGCCACTATCTCTGGAAACACCATATATTTT
TRBJ2-7	.	TRBV18	TRBD2	CASSPPTSGRSPAGYEQYF	TGTGCCAGCTCACCACCGACTAGCGGGAGGTCACCAGCGGGCTACGAGCAGTACTTC
TRBJ1-2	.	TRBV27	TRBD1	CASSLSGTGILGYTF	TGTGCCAGCAGTTTAAGCGGGACAGGGATTTTGGGCTACACCTTC
TRBJ2-1	.	TRBV6-1	.	CASSPYGNNEQFF	TGTGCCAGCAGTCCCTACGGGAACAATGAGCAGTTCTTC
TRBJ1-2	.	TRBV12-5	TRBD1	CASGGGTGTPYGYTF	TGTGCTAGTGGGGGTGGGACAGGGACCCCCTATGGCTACACCTTC
TRBJ2-7	.	TRBV6-6	.	CASSYSASYEQYF	TGTGCCAGCAGTTACTCGGCCAGCTACGAGCAGTACTTC
TRBJ2-3	.	TRBV4-1	.	CASSLVFPPAGASTDTQYF	TGCGCCAGCAGCCTCGTTTTCCCCCCCGCAGGGGCTAGCACAGATACGCAGTATTTT
TRBJ2-6	.	TRBV14	.	CASSQDFRTGANVLTF	TGTGCCAGCAGCCAAGATTTCCGGACAGGGGCCAACGTCCTGACTTTC
TRBJ2-1	.	TRBV27	TRBD2	CASSEPSGRGYNEQFF	TGTGCCAGCAGTGAACCTAGCGGGAGAGGCTACAATGAGCAGTTCTTC
TRBJ1-2	.	TRBV7-2	.	CASSLTARGYTF	TGTGCCAGCAGCTTAACGGCCCGTGGCTACACCTTC
TRBJ2-2	.	TRBV7-2	TRBD1	CASSIDRGRTGELFF	TGTGCCAGCAGCATCGACAGGGGGCGGACCGGGGAGCTGTTTTTT
TRBJ2-6	few	TRBV6-6	TRBD1	CASRPRGPGANVLTF	TGTGCCAGCAGACCTAGGGGGCCTGGGGCCAACGTCCTGACTTTC